This entry features one T cell receptor beta chain sequence. This specimen comes from a study of blood T cell repertoires in COVID-19. Clones were sequenced by immunoSEQ multiplex PCR, and TCRdb holds only the in-frame ones, with some missing. Of over 25,000 clones listed, 65% to 90% are singletons. Trimming removed 3 bases from V and 1 base from J, with 9 bases in between. Germline CDR1 is SNHLY and CDR2 is FYNNEI. This CDR3 is built from 14 residues. The TCR sequence derives from an older woman with active COVID-19. The sample taken for sequencing was peripheral blood. This chain joins TRBV2 and TRBJ1-1; D is unresolved. In DNA, the CDR3 is TGTGCCAGCAGTGAGAGGATGGGGAACACTGAAGCTTTCTTT. Translating gives CASSERMGNTEAFF.